This is a list of T cell receptor beta chains from one sample in a study of Graves' ophthalmopathy and Graves' hyperthyroidism. TCRdb reanalysed the multiplex PCR reads using MiXCR and keeps one entry per CDR3 protein. The table lists around 520,000 distinct CDR3 sequences, roughly 40% of them singletons. Sequenced: peripheral blood or thyroid tissue (not recorded which). The source is an adult man with Graves' hyperthyroidism. The CDR3 runs from the conserved cysteine through the conserved F or W. D genes are given only for firm matches. For some rows the clone size is stated as once, few or many, or as a class when expanded; others skip it.

v_gene: TRBV6-1
abundance: many
j_gene: TRBJ2-5
d_gene: -
CDR3nt: TGTGCCAGCAGTGAACTAGGCGCACAAGAGACCCAGTACTTC
CDR3aa: CASSELGAQETQYF

v_gene: TRBV2
abundance: -
j_gene: TRBJ2-5
d_gene: -
CDR3nt: TGTGCCAGCAGTGTGGACACGCAAGAGACCCAGTACTTC
CDR3aa: CASSVDTQETQYF

v_gene: TRBV10-3
abundance: -
j_gene: TRBJ2-5
d_gene: TRBD1
CDR3nt: TGTGCCATCACCGATCGGACAGGGATCAATGAGCAAGAGACCCAGTACTTC
CDR3aa: CAITDRTGINEQETQYF

v_gene: TRBV5-1
abundance: many
j_gene: TRBJ1-1
d_gene: -
CDR3nt: TGCGCCAGCAGCTTGAACACGTGGGGCAGTGAAGCTTTCTTT
CDR3aa: CASSLNTWGSEAFF

v_gene: TRBV29-1
abundance: -
j_gene: TRBJ1-2
d_gene: -
CDR3nt: TGCAGCTTGTCCGGGGGGCTGGGCTATGGCTACACCTTC
CDR3aa: CSLSGGLGYGYTF

v_gene: TRBV7-3
abundance: few
j_gene: TRBJ2-1
d_gene: TRBD2
CDR3nt: TGTGCCAGCAGCCGGACGGGAGGATACAATGAGCAGTTCTTC
CDR3aa: CASSRTGGYNEQFF

v_gene: TRBV7-9
abundance: few
j_gene: TRBJ2-1
d_gene: -
CDR3nt: TGTGCCAGCAGCCATAACTCCGATGAGCAGTTCTTC
CDR3aa: CASSHNSDEQFF

v_gene: TRBV29-1
abundance: -
j_gene: TRBJ2-7
d_gene: -
CDR3nt: TGCAGCTCGCCCACCTCGGGCTCCGAGCAGTACTTC
CDR3aa: CSSPTSGSEQYF

v_gene: TRBV24-1
abundance: -
j_gene: TRBJ2-2
d_gene: -
CDR3nt: TGTGCCACCAGTGACTCCCGAGGGGTGGCTCTTGAGGCCCCCACCGGGGAGCTGTTTTTT
CDR3aa: CATSDSRGVALEAPTGELFF

v_gene: TRBV6-1
abundance: many
j_gene: TRBJ1-1
d_gene: -
CDR3nt: TGTGCCAGCAGTGAAGGATATGGGAGCACTGAAGCTTTCTTT
CDR3aa: CASSEGYGSTEAFF

v_gene: TRBV9
abundance: many
j_gene: TRBJ1-4
d_gene: TRBD1
CDR3nt: TGTGCCAGCAGCGTGCCCCCACAGGGGAGGGAAAAACTGTTTTTT
CDR3aa: CASSVPPQGREKLFF

v_gene: TRBV12-3/TRBV12-4
abundance: many
j_gene: TRBJ2-5
d_gene: -
CDR3nt: TGTGCCAGCAGTTCGGGACCAGGGGTGACCCAGTACTTC
CDR3aa: CASSSGPGVTQYF

v_gene: TRBV12-3/TRBV12-4
abundance: few
j_gene: TRBJ2-7
d_gene: TRBD1
CDR3nt: TGTGCCAGCAGGAGACAGGGGTTATTCCACGAGCAGTACTTC
CDR3aa: CASRRQGLFHEQYF

v_gene: TRBV4-1
abundance: many
j_gene: TRBJ2-5
d_gene: TRBD1
CDR3nt: TGCGCCAGCAGCCAACAGGGGGTGGAGACCCAGTACTTC
CDR3aa: CASSQQGVETQYF

v_gene: TRBV7-2
abundance: many
j_gene: TRBJ2-7
d_gene: -
CDR3nt: TGTGCCAGCAGCTCCACTGGCCGGGACGGGTCCTTAGAGCAGTACTTC
CDR3aa: CASSSTGRDGSLEQYF

v_gene: TRBV13
abundance: many
j_gene: TRBJ1-4
d_gene: TRBD1
CDR3nt: TGTGCCAGCAGCTCGGGACAGGGACGGAACGAAAAACTGTTTTTT
CDR3aa: CASSSGQGRNEKLFF

v_gene: TRBV29-1
abundance: few
j_gene: TRBJ2-1
d_gene: -
CDR3nt: TGCAGCGTTGAAGACGACGGGGAGCAGTTCTTC
CDR3aa: CSVEDDGEQFF

v_gene: TRBV29-1
abundance: many
j_gene: TRBJ1-4
d_gene: TRBD1
CDR3nt: TGCAGCGTTTCCGGACAGGGGTTACTTTGGAATGAAAAACTGTTTTTT
CDR3aa: CSVSGQGLLWNEKLFF

v_gene: TRBV7-2
abundance: -
j_gene: TRBJ2-3
d_gene: TRBD2
CDR3nt: TGTGCCAGCACCGGTGGGCGGGGGGGCCTTAGAGATACGCAGTATTTT
CDR3aa: CASTGGRGGLRDTQYF

v_gene: TRBV30
abundance: few
j_gene: TRBJ2-7
d_gene: -
CDR3nt: TGTGCCTCCGGACATTTCTACGAGCAGTACTTC
CDR3aa: CASGHFYEQYF

v_gene: TRBV2
abundance: -
j_gene: TRBJ2-2
d_gene: -
CDR3nt: TGTGCCAGCAGTTCCCCTAGGAGGGGGGGCCCTGGCAGGGAGCTGTTTTTT
CDR3aa: CASSSPRRGGPGRELFF

v_gene: TRBV12-3/TRBV12-4
abundance: -
j_gene: TRBJ1-3
d_gene: -
CDR3nt: TGTGCCAGTGGAAACACCATATATTTT
CDR3aa: CASGNTIYF

v_gene: TRBV29-1
abundance: many
j_gene: TRBJ2-2
d_gene: -
CDR3nt: TGCAGCGTTGCAGGGTTTGGAAACACCGGGGAGCTGTTTTTT
CDR3aa: CSVAGFGNTGELFF

v_gene: TRBV10-3
abundance: -
j_gene: TRBJ1-3
d_gene: -
CDR3nt: TGTGCCATCAGTGAAGGACAGCTGTCTGGAAACACCATATATTTT
CDR3aa: CAISEGQLSGNTIYF

v_gene: TRBV29-1
abundance: once
j_gene: TRBJ1-2
d_gene: -
CDR3nt: TGCAGCGTGCAGGGCGATGGCTACACCTTC
CDR3aa: CSVQGDGYTF

v_gene: TRBV6-4
abundance: many
j_gene: TRBJ2-7
d_gene: TRBD2
CDR3nt: TGTGCCAGCAGTTTGACTAGCGGGGACTACGAGCAGTACTTC
CDR3aa: CASSLTSGDYEQYF

v_gene: TRBV10-3
abundance: many
j_gene: TRBJ2-3
d_gene: -
CDR3nt: TGTGCCATCAGTGATCCGGGAGTCACAGATACGCAGTATTTT
CDR3aa: CAISDPGVTDTQYF

v_gene: TRBV5-6
abundance: many
j_gene: TRBJ2-7
d_gene: TRBD2
CDR3nt: TGTGCCAGCAGCTTCGTAGGGACTAGCGGGTTCTACGAGCAGTACTTC
CDR3aa: CASSFVGTSGFYEQYF

v_gene: TRBV2
abundance: once
j_gene: TRBJ2-1
d_gene: TRBD1
CDR3nt: TGTGCCAGCAGGGGGACAGGGTATGAGCAGTTCTTC
CDR3aa: CASRGTGYEQFF

v_gene: TRBV12-3/TRBV12-4
abundance: -
j_gene: TRBJ2-5
d_gene: -
CDR3nt: TGTGCGGGGGGTTTGAAAGAGACCCAGTACTTC
CDR3aa: CAGGLKETQYF

v_gene: TRBV7-9
abundance: many
j_gene: TRBJ2-5
d_gene: -
CDR3nt: TGTGCCAGCAGCGCCAGACTGGAAAACCAAGAGACCCAGTACTTC
CDR3aa: CASSARLENQETQYF

v_gene: TRBV10-3
abundance: -
j_gene: TRBJ2-2
d_gene: -
CDR3nt: TGTGCCATCAGTGAGTCGATTGGGACACGGGAGCTGTTTTTT
CDR3aa: CAISESIGTRELFF

v_gene: TRBV19
abundance: -
j_gene: TRBJ2-3
d_gene: -
CDR3nt: TGTGCCAGTACCCCGGGGGCAACAGATACGCAGTATTTT
CDR3aa: CASTPGATDTQYF

v_gene: TRBV10-3
abundance: many
j_gene: TRBJ2-5
d_gene: -
CDR3nt: TGTGCCATCAAACCGGGGACACACACAGAAGAGACCCAGTACTTC
CDR3aa: CAIKPGTHTEETQYF

v_gene: TRBV15
abundance: -
j_gene: TRBJ2-5
d_gene: TRBD1
CDR3nt: TGTGCCACCAGCAGAGATCAGGGGGCTGCGGAGACCCAGTACTTC
CDR3aa: CATSRDQGAAETQYF

v_gene: TRBV5-6
abundance: many
j_gene: TRBJ1-5
d_gene: -
CDR3nt: TGTGCCAGCAGCTTGGCCCAGGGGAATAGCAATCAGCCCCAGCATTTT
CDR3aa: CASSLAQGNSNQPQHF

v_gene: TRBV29-1
abundance: many
j_gene: TRBJ2-7
d_gene: -
CDR3nt: TGCAGCGTTGAGGGCCTGGCGAGGGACGGATCCTACGAGCAGTACTTC
CDR3aa: CSVEGLARDGSYEQYF

v_gene: TRBV4-1
abundance: many
j_gene: TRBJ2-7
d_gene: TRBD1
CDR3nt: TGCGCCAGCAGCCAATACCCGGGACAGGGATGGGAGCAGTACTTC
CDR3aa: CASSQYPGQGWEQYF

v_gene: TRBV19
abundance: many
j_gene: TRBJ2-7
d_gene: -
CDR3nt: TGTGCCAGTAGTATAGGGACTGGCACCTACGAGCAGTACTTC
CDR3aa: CASSIGTGTYEQYF

v_gene: TRBV20-1
abundance: -
j_gene: TRBJ1-1
d_gene: -
CDR3nt: TGCAGTGCTAGGGACGCTAGCGGGGACCAGGTGAACACTGAAGCTTTCTTT
CDR3aa: CSARDASGDQVNTEAFF

v_gene: TRBV7-9
abundance: -
j_gene: TRBJ2-3
d_gene: -
CDR3nt: TGTGCCAGCAGCATGGGGACTAGCACAGATACGCAGTATTTT
CDR3aa: CASSMGTSTDTQYF

v_gene: TRBV7-4
abundance: many
j_gene: TRBJ1-6
d_gene: -
CDR3nt: TGTGCCAGGTCGGGCGGAAATTATAATTCACCCCTCCACTTT
CDR3aa: CARSGGNYNSPLHF

v_gene: TRBV7-8
abundance: many
j_gene: TRBJ1-4
d_gene: -
CDR3nt: TGTGCCAGCAGCCCATGGCTTACCCAAAGAGAAACTAATGAAAAACTGTTTTTT
CDR3aa: CASSPWLTQRETNEKLFF

v_gene: TRBV29-1
abundance: few
j_gene: TRBJ2-3
d_gene: TRBD2
CDR3nt: TGCAGCGTTGTCGCGGCTAGCGGGGCCCTCACAGATACGCAGTATTTT
CDR3aa: CSVVAASGALTDTQYF

v_gene: TRBV7-4
abundance: -
j_gene: TRBJ2-7
d_gene: -
CDR3nt: TGTGCCAGCAGCTTATCGGGTAGGGGGATCATATGCGAGCAGTACTTC
CDR3aa: CASSLSGRGIICEQYF

v_gene: TRBV7-6
abundance: -
j_gene: TRBJ2-5
d_gene: TRBD2
CDR3nt: TGTGCCAGCAGCATTAGCGGGAGGGCCAGAGAGACCCAGTACTTC
CDR3aa: CASSISGRARETQYF

v_gene: TRBV11-2
abundance: many
j_gene: TRBJ2-5
d_gene: TRBD2
CDR3nt: TGTGCCAGCAGCTCGGGGGGCGCTAGCGGGATTGGGACCCAGTACTTC
CDR3aa: CASSSGGASGIGTQYF

v_gene: TRBV2
abundance: few
j_gene: TRBJ1-1
d_gene: TRBD1
CDR3nt: TGTGCCAGCAGTTCCGGACAGGGGCTCACTGAAGCTTTCTTT
CDR3aa: CASSSGQGLTEAFF

v_gene: TRBV11-3
abundance: many
j_gene: TRBJ1-2
d_gene: TRBD1
CDR3nt: TGTGCCAGCAGCGCTCCGGGACAGCAACCCTATGGCTACACCTTC
CDR3aa: CASSAPGQQPYGYTF

v_gene: TRBV10-2
abundance: -
j_gene: TRBJ2-1
d_gene: -
CDR3nt: TGCGCCAGCAGCTTGTCAGTTGAGCAGTTCTTC
CDR3aa: CASSLSVEQFF